This paragraph covers one TCR beta chain sequence. No antigen is known for it. The sample originates from a study of cytomegalovirus exposure and HLA in healthy donors. Primers for the PCR totalled 60 Vbeta and 13 Jbeta. Only in-frame clones appear in the TCRdb table, and some are missing; sequencing was by immunoSEQ multiplex PCR. The profile covers 150,000 to 200,000 clones, with 65% to 85% appearing a single time and over 6% taken by the ten largest. Findings of the study overall: Association of approximately 18,000 TCR beta sequences with HLA alleles was found at 0.05 false discovery rate in a later analysis. In a later analysis, the majority of CMV-associated beta chains seemingly showed HLA restriction.

The V gene lost 5 bases and the J gene lost 5 bases, with 9 bases spanning the gap. CDR1 and CDR2 (germline): WNHNN, SYGVQD (reference sequence). The CDR3 is 13 amino acids. This receptor was taken from a man aged 35 to 55 in good health and CMV-seropositive. Sequenced: PBMCs. This chain links TRBV10-1 with TRBJ2-2, with D possibly TRBD1 on 6 matching bases. The DNA of the CDR3 is TGCGCCAGCAGTACCAGGGGAACCGGGGAGCTGTTTTTT. Translating it yields CASSTRGTGELFF.